This T cell receptor beta chain was obtained from a study of STAT5B mutations in CD4+ large granular lymphocyte leukemia. Study-level findings and limits: Top patient clones used TRBV06 genes more often: 8/27 versus 2/35 in controls.

Here immunoSEQ multiplex PCR was the method, and the copy in TCRdb shows in-frame clones only, minus some. The table lists approximately 19,000 clones, 60% to 80% of them singletons. V was clipped by 1 base and J by 5 bases; unmatched bases: 3. CDR3 length: 14 amino acids. Germline CDR1 reads SGHDN; CDR2 reads FVKESK. Notes on this clone: Its antigen is unidentified.

This TCR was sampled from a human donor in good health. The chain employs TRBV14 and TRBJ1-2; the match to TRBD1 covers 8 bases. Sequenced sample: CD4+ T cells from blood buffy coats. The CDR3 DNA is TGTGCCAGCAGCCAAGGACAGGGGTGGTATGGCTACACCTTC. Encoded protein: CASSQGQGWYGYTF.